This TCR beta chain was obtained from a study of blood T cell repertoires in COVID-19. Study in general: The United States, Italy and Spain provided the acute and convalescent COVID-19 samples. Sources were T cells, B-cell-depleted T cells, or PBMCs; the material itself was cDNA or gDNA.

Per the authors' pipeline: For nucleated cells, counts were estimated from reference gene primer amplification. Sequencing was performed with immunoSEQ multiplex PCR; in TCRdb, only in-frame clones are kept and a portion is missing. Clonal size and the V and J genes are those of that table, whereas D and trimming came from the DNA. The sample consists of about 110,000 clones, 72% of them appearing once. The CDR3 runs to 16 residues. V lost 6 bases and J 0 bases, leaving 15 bases between the germline ends. In germline, CDR1 is SGHRS, CDR2 YFSETQ. Sequences were obtained from peripheral blood. This chain joins TRBV5-1 and TRBJ2-2; D is unclear. The TCR was taken from an older woman with acute or convalescent COVID-19. The CDR3 spells CASTLNSLANTGELFF. CDR3 nucleotides: TGCGCCAGCACCCTAAACAGCCTCGCGAACACCGGGGAGCTGTTTTTT.